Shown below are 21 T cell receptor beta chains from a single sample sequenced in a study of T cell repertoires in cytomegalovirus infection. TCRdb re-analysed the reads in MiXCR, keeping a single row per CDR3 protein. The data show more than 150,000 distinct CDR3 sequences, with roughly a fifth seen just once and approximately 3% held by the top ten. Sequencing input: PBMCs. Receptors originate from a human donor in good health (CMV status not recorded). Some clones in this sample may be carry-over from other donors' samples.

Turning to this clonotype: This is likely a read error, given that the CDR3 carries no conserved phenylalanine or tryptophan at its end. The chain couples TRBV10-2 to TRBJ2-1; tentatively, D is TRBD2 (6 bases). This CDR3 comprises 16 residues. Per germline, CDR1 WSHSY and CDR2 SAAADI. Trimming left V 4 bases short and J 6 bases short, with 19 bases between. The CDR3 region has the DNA TGCGCCAGCAGTGGGGGACTCCCCTCCACCTTCAATGAGCAGTTCCTC. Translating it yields CASSGGLPSTFNEQFL.

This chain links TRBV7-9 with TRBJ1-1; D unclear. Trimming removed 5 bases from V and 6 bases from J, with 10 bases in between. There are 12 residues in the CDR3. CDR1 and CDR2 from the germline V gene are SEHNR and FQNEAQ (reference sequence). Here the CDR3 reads CASSPVGSEAFF. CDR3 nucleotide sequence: TGTGCCAGCAGCCCCGTGGGCTCTGAAGCTTTCTTT.

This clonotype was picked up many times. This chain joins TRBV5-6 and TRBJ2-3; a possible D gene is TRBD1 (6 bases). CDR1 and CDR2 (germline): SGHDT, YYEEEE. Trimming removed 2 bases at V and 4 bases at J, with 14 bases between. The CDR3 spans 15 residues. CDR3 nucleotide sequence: TGTGCCAGCAGCTTCGGGCGAGGGGGACCAGATACGCAGTATTTT. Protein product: CASSFGRGGPDTQYF.

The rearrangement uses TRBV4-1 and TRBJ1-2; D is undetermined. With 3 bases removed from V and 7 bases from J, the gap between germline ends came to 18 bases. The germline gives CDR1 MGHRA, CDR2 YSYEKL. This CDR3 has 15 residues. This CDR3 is CASSHAFAGGSGYTF. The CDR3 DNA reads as TGCGCCAGCAGCCACGCCTTTGCAGGCGGCAGTGGCTACACCTTC.

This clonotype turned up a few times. CDR3 sequence reads: CASSKPPGGPTGELFF. The CDR3 DNA reads TGTGCCAGCAGTAAACCACCGGGGGGTCCCACCGGGGAGCTGTTTTTT. The chain combines TRBV28 with TRBJ2-2; 7 bases align to TRBD2. Germline V lookup: CDR1 MDHEN, CDR2 SYDVKM. V lost 5 bases, J lost 4 bases, and 10 bases stayed unmatched. This CDR3 is 16 amino acids long. Filled out from reference TRBV28 and TRBJ2-2, the complete variable domain reads DVKVTQSSRYLVKRTGEKVFLECVQDMDHENMFWYRQDPGLGLRLIYFSYDVKMKEKGDIPEGYSVSREKKERFSLILESASTNQTSMYLCASSKPPGGPTGELFFGEGSRLTVL.

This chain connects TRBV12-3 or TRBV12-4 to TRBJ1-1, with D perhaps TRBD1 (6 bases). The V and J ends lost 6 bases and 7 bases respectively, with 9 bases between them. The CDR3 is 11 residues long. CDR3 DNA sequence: TGTGCCAGCAGAAGCAGGGGTGAAGCTTTCTTT. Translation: CASRSRGEAFF.

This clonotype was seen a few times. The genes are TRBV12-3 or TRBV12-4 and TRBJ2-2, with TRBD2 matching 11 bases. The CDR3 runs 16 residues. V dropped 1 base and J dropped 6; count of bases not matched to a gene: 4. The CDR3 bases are TGTGCCAGCAGTTTAGTAGCGGGAGGGGGGCCCGGGGAGCTGTTTTTT. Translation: CASSLVAGGGPGELFF.

The CDR3 DNA follows: TGTGCCAGCAGTTATCCCTTTAAACAGGGGGCACTAAACACTGAAGCTTTCTTT. It yields the protein CASSYPFKQGALNTEAFF. The chain carries TRBV6-6 and TRBJ1-1, with TRBD1 identical over 9 bases. The CDR3 is 18 residues long. Germline V gives CDR1 MNHNY, CDR2 SVGAGI (reference sequence). The trim removed 3 bases at V and 2 bases at J, leaving 13 bases unmatched.

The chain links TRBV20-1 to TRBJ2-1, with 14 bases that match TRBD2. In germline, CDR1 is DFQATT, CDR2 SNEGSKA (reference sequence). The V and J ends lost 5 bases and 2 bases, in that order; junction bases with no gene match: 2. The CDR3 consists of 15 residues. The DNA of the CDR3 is TGCAGTGCTCTGACTAGCGGGGGGGCCTACAATGAGCAGTTCTTC. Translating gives CSALTSGGAYNEQFF.

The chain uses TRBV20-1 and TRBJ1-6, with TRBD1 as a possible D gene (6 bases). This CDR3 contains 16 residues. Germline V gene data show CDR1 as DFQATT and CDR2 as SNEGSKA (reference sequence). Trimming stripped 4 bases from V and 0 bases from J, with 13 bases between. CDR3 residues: CSATGTLSSYNSPLHF. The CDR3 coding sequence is TGCAGTGCTACCGGGACACTCAGCTCCTATAATTCACCCCTCCACTTT.

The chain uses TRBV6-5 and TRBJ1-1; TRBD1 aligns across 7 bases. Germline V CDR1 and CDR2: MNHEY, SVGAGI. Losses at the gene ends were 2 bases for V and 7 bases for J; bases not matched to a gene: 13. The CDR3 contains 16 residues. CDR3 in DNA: TGTGCCAGCAGTTACCTACCCTCGACAGGGAAGAATGAAGCTTTCTTT. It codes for CASSYLPSTGKNEAFF.

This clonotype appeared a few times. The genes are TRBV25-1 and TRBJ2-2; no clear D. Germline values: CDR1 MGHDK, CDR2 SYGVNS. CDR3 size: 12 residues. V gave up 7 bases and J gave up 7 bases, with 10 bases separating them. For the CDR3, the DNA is TGTGCCAGCACCCCCTGGAGCGGGGAGCTGTTTTTT. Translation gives CASTPWSGELFF.

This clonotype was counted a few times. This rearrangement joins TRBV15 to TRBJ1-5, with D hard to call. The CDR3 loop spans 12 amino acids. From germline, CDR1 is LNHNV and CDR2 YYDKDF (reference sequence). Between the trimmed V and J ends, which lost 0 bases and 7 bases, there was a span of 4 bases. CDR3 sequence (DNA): TGTGCCACCAGCAGAGACGACCAGCCCCAGCATTTT. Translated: CATSRDDQPQHF.

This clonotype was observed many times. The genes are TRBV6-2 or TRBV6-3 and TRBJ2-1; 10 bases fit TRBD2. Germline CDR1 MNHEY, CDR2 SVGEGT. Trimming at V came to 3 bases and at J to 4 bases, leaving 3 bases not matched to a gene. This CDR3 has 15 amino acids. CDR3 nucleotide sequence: TGTGCCAGCAGTTATTCGACTAGCGGGTACAATGAGCAGTTCTTC. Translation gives CASSYSTSGYNEQFF.

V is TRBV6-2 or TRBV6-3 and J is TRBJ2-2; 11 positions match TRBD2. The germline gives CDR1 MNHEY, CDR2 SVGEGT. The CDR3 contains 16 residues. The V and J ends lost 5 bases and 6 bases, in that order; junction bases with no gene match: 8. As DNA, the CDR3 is TGTGCCAGCAGTCGACTAGCGGGATACCCCCCCGGGGAGCTGTTTTTT. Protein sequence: CASSRLAGYPPGELFF.

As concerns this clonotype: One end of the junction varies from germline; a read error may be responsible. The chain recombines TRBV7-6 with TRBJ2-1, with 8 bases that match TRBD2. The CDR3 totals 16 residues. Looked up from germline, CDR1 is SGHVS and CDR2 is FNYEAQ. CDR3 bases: TGTGCTAGCAGCTTAGGAACGGCGGGGGGATACAATGAGCAGTTCTTC. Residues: CASSLGTAGGYNEQFF.

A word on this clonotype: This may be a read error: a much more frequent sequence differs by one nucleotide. The CDR3 here is CANSATMGEQYF. The CDR3 coding sequence is TGTGCCAACAGCGCCACGATGGGCGAGCAGTACTTC. J is TRBJ2-7 and V is TRBV9; D remains ambiguous. The germline gives CDR1 SGDLS, CDR2 YYNGEE. This CDR3 contains 12 residues. Full variable domain (missing parts from reference TRBV9 and TRBJ2-7): DSGVTQTPKHLITATGQRVTLRCSPRSGDLSVYWYQQSLDQGLQFLIQYYNGEERAKGNILERFSAQQFPDLHSELNLSSLELGDSALYFCANSATMGEQYFGPGTRLTVT.

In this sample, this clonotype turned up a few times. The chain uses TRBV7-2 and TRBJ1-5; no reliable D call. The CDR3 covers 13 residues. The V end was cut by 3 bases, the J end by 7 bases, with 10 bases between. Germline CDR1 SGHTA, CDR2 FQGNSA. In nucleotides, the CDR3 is TGTGCCAGCAGCTTTAACTTTCAACAGCCCCAGCATTTT. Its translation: CASSFNFQQPQHF.

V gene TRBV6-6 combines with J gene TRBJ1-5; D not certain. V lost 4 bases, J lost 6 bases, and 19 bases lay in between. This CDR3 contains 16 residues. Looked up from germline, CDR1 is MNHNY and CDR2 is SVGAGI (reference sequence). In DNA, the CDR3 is TGTGCCAGCAGTTCCATTGGAACGGCCGGCGGTCAGCCCCAGCATTTT. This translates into CASSSIGTAGGQPQHF.

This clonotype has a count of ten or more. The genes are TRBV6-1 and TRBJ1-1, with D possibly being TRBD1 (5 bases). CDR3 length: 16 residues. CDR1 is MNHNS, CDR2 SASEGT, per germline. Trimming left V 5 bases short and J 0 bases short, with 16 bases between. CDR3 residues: CASSRPGEGMNTEAFF. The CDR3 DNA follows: TGTGCCAGCAGTCGTCCGGGTGAGGGGATGAACACTGAAGCTTTCTTT.

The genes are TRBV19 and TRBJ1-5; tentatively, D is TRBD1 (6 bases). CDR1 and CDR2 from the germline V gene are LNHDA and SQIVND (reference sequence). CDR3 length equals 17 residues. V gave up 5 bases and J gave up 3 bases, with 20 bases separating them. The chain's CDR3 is CASSRTGPPAYNQPQHF. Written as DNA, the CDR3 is TGTGCCAGTAGTCGTACAGGGCCGCCGGCGTACAATCAGCCCCAGCATTTT.